These 14 T cell receptor beta chains came from one sample sequenced in a study of blood T cell repertoires in COVID-19. Generated by immunoSEQ multiplex PCR, the TCRdb table keeps only in-frame clones and is missing some. This sample carries about 32,000 clones, roughly 85% of them seen once, and the ten largest clones take 5.5%. Sequencing was carried out using peripheral blood. All receptors come from an elderly woman with active or convalescent COVID-19.

J is TRBJ2-7 and V is TRBV28, with 7 bases aligning to TRBD1. The V gene's germline CDR1 is MDHEN and CDR2 SYDVKM. With V trimmed by 2 bases and J by 6 bases, 13 bases remained unmatched. This CDR3 is 16 amino acids long. CDR3 DNA: TGTGCCAGCAGTTTAAGGGGCCTAGACAGGGTACGCGAGCAGTACTTC. Its translation is CASSLRGLDRVREQYF.

This clone showed up just once. This chain links TRBV19 with TRBJ2-2, with TRBD2 identical over 10 bases. Germline V gene sequence: CDR1 LNHDA, CDR2 SQIVND (reference sequence). The CDR3 contains 19 residues. With 2 bases clipped from V and 1 base from J, the junction kept 10 bases outside the gene matches. The CDR3 sequence is CASSIWSQRGGMNTGELFF. As DNA, the CDR3 is TGTGCCAGTAGTATATGGTCCCAGCGGGGGGGCATGAACACCGGGGAGCTGTTTTTT.

The chain is built from TRBV9 and TRBJ2-5; 7 bases agree with TRBD2. Looked up from germline, CDR1 is SGDLS and CDR2 is YYNGEE. The CDR3 has 14 residues. With V trimmed by 4 bases and J by 6 bases, 9 bases remained unmatched. The DNA for the CDR3 is TGTGCCAGCAGCTCCCCATGGCGGGAGCAGACCCAGTACTTC. Translating it yields CASSSPWREQTQYF.

J is TRBJ1-1 and V is TRBV3-1 (or the pseudogene TRBV3-2), with TRBD1 matching 7 bases. J was trimmed by 7 bases and V by 2 bases; bases with no gene match: 4. Germline CDR1 is LGHDT and CDR2 is YNNKEL (reference sequence). CDR3 length: 13 amino acids. DNA of the CDR3: TGTGCCAGCAGCCAAACGGGACAGTATGAAGCTTTCTTT. As protein: CASSQTGQYEAFF.

The CDR3 region has the DNA TGTGCCAGCAGTTCACTATTGGGGGGTGCCCAGACCCAGTACTTC. Translated, it gives CASSSLLGGAQTQYF. The chain recombines TRBV28 with TRBJ2-5, with D perhaps matching TRBD2 (6 bases). Germline-derived CDR1 and CDR2 are MDHEN and SYDVKM. The CDR3 runs to 15 residues. With 4 bases removed from V and 6 bases from J, the gap between germline ends came to 18 bases.

The rearrangement links TRBV4-1 to TRBJ2-7; D perhaps matches TRBD1 (6 bases). The CDR3 has 13 amino acids. Germline CDR1 is MGHRA and CDR2 is YSYEKL. Trimming stripped 4 bases from V and 2 bases from J, with 9 bases between. For the CDR3, the DNA is TGCGCCAGCAGCCGGGACACTACCTACGAGCAGTACTTC. This gives the protein CASSRDTTYEQYF.

This chain links TRBV5-1 with TRBJ2-2, with 10 nucleotides matching TRBD2. Germline CDR1 is SGHRS and CDR2 is YFSETQ. There are 18 residues in the CDR3. With 1 base clipped from V and 2 bases from J, the junction kept 8 bases outside the gene matches. DNA of the CDR3: TGCGCCAGCAGCTTGACAGCTCGGACTAGCGGTAACACCGGGGAGCTGTTTTTT. Its protein is CASSLTARTSGNTGELFF. The full variable domain, its missing parts supplied by reference TRBV5-1 and TRBJ2-2, is KAGVTQTPRYLIKTRGQQVTLSCSPISGHRSVSWYQQTPGQGLQFLFEYFSETQRNKGNFPGRFSGRQFSNSRSEMNVSTLELGDSALYLCASSLTARTSGNTGELFFGEGSRLTVL.

The chain links TRBV4-1 to TRBJ2-1; 7 nucleotides agree with TRBD1. V shed 1 base and J 9 bases; nucleotides not matched to a gene: 15. The germline V gene encodes CDR1 MGHRA and CDR2 YSYEKL. CDR3 size: 17 residues. The CDR3 spells CASSQVRKGFEGAEQFF. Written as DNA, the CDR3 is TGCGCCAGCAGCCAAGTGCGGAAGGGATTTGAGGGGGCTGAGCAGTTCTTC.

This rearrangement joins TRBV19 to TRBJ1-4, with TRBD1 as a possible D gene (6 bases). CDR3 length: 16 amino acids. V was pared by 6 bases and J by 13 bases, with 27 bases between. Germline V gene sequence: CDR1 LNHDA, CDR2 SQIVND (reference sequence). This CDR3 reads CASSPLGTRGVVRLFF. The DNA for the CDR3 is TGTGCCAGTAGCCCCCTCGGGACAAGAGGGGTTGTGCGACTGTTTTTT.

This clone was found once. The CDR3 here is CATTTGGLAKNIQYF. The CDR3 nucleotides read TGTGCCACCACTACAGGGGGGCTAGCCAAAAACATTCAGTACTTC. The rearrangement links TRBV15 to TRBJ2-4; TRBD1 matches at 8 bases. This CDR3 region has 15 residues. V shed 7 bases, J shed 0 bases, and the junction held 5 bases outside the gene matches. Germline V gene sequence: CDR1 LNHNV, CDR2 YYDKDF (reference sequence). Filled out from reference TRBV15 and TRBJ2-4, the complete variable domain reads DAMVIQNPRYQVTQFGKPVTLSCSQTLNHNVMYWYQQKSSQAPKLLFHYYDKDFNNEADTPDNFQSRRPNTSFCFLDIRSPGLGDTAMYLCATTTGGLAKNIQYFGAGTRLSVL.

The J gene is TRBJ2-3, the V gene TRBV5-8; 11 bases agree with TRBD2. This CDR3 is 18 amino acids long. V lost 2 bases, J lost 2 bases, and 10 bases stayed unmatched. CDR1 is SGHTS, CDR2 YDEGEE, per germline. CDR3 coding DNA: TGTGCCAGCAGCTTCGCCGGGACTAGCGGAGTTCCCACAGATACGCAGTATTTT. Residues: CASSFAGTSGVPTDTQYF.

V gene TRBV28 combines with J gene TRBJ1-1; TRBD1 is a possible D gene (6 bases). The CDR3 runs to 15 residues. Germline CDR1 and CDR2: MDHEN and SYDVKM. Trimming stripped 1 base from V and 8 bases from J, with 17 bases between. CDR3 in amino acids: CASSLYTGRGVEAFF. The CDR3 DNA is TGTGCCAGCAGTTTATACACGGGGAGGGGGGTCGAAGCTTTCTTT. Complete variable domain (other parts from reference TRBV28 and TRBJ1-1): DVKVTQSSRYLVKRTGEKVFLECVQDMDHENMFWYRQDPGLGLRLIYFSYDVKMKEKGDIPEGYSVSREKKERFSLILESASTNQTSMYLCASSLYTGRGVEAFFGQGTRLTVV.

The V gene is TRBV4-2, the J gene TRBJ1-5, with D uncertain. CDR1 and CDR2 from the germline V gene are LGHNA and YNFKEQ. With 3 bases removed from V and 0 bases from J, the gap between germline ends came to 12 bases. The CDR3 length is 16 residues. CDR3 sequence: CASSQATSYSNQPQHF. As DNA, the CDR3 is TGTGCCAGCAGCCAGGCGACAAGTTATAGCAATCAGCCCCAGCATTTT.

The rearrangement joins TRBV7-2 to TRBJ1-5; D remains ambiguous. The germline CDR1 and CDR2 sequences are SGHTA and FQGNSA. V dropped 1 base and J dropped 6 bases, with 10 bases sitting between them. The CDR3 loop spans 14 amino acids. The CDR3 protein is CASSLEPSGQPQHF. CDR3 sequence (DNA): TGTGCCAGCAGCTTAGAACCTTCCGGTCAGCCCCAGCATTTT.